This T cell receptor beta chain was identified in a study of blood T cell repertoires in COVID-19. Study details: Samples representing acute and convalescent COVID-19 were sourced from the United States, Italy and Spain. Sample material is recorded as cDNA or gDNA derived from T cells, B-cell-depleted T cells, or PBMCs.

The CDR3 runs 15 residues. V was clipped by 6 bases and J by 4 bases; unmatched bases: 7. Germline CDR1 KGHSH, CDR2 LQKENI. Original analysis: Using reference gene primer amplification, nucleated cell counts were estimated. Repertoires were generated with immunoSEQ multiplex PCR, while TCRdb's copy carries only in-frame clones and drops some. The V and J calls and the clone size are those of that table, but D and trimming were determined from the DNA. The sample consists of nearly 45,000 clones, around 85% of them appearing once. This TCR was sampled from an elderly woman with acute or convalescent COVID-19. Sequenced material: peripheral blood. The V and J genes are TRBV18 and TRBJ2-1; 9 bases map to TRBD1. In nucleotides, the CDR3 is TGTGCCAGCTCGCTCTCGACAGGGGGATACAATGAGCAGTTCTTC. Translated, it gives CASSLSTGGYNEQFF.